The 32 T cell receptor beta chains below come from one sample, sequenced in a study of beta chain features in type 1 diabetes. Study-wide results and caveats: When Type 1 diabetes patients were examined, their TCRB CDR3s proved moderately but significantly shorter in all four CD4+ subsets.

Their antigens are not known. As every portion of the isolated RNA was reverse transcribed, the sequencing read expressed TCRB transcripts. TCRdb keeps only in-frame clones here, not all; method: immunoSEQ multiplex PCR. The data contain a few hundred thousand clones, roughly 13% of them seen just once; the ten biggest clones take up roughly 0.015%. Material for sequencing was naive CD4+ T cells from blood. Receptors originate from a woman aged 18 to 35 with type 1 diabetes.

This clone was seen more than once but under ten times. A read error may account for a junction end that differs from germline. The V gene is TRBV19, the J gene TRBJ1-5; D is undetermined. The CDR3 consists of 14 residues. Germline V gives CDR1 LNHDA, CDR2 SQIVND (reference sequence). Here the CDR3 reads CASSLDPRVQPQHF. Written as DNA, the CDR3 is TGTGCCAGTAGTTTAGACCCTCGCGTCCAGCCCCAGCATTTT.

The J gene is TRBJ2-5, the V gene TRBV7-2; no reliable D call. V was pared by 3 bases and J by 2 bases, with 10 bases between. CDR1 and CDR2 (germline): SGHTA, FQGNSA. This CDR3 contains 14 residues. The CDR3 nucleotides read TGTGCCAGCAGCTTTAATCCCCCGCAAGAGACCCAGTACTTC. Translated: CASSFNPPQETQYF. Supplemented by reference TRBV7-2 and TRBJ2-5, the full variable domain reads GAGVSQSPSNKVTEKGKDVELRCDPISGHTALYWYRQSLGQGLEFLIYFQGNSAPDKSGLPSDRFSAERTGGSVSTLTIQRTQQEDSAVYLCASSFNPPQETQYFGPGTRLLVL.

The chain is built from TRBV2 and TRBJ2-1; D might be TRBD2 (6 bases). Per germline, CDR1 SNHLY and CDR2 FYNNEI. Trimming took off 4 bases at V and 3 bases at J, with 16 bases between the two ends. The CDR3 runs to 16 residues. In DNA form, the CDR3 reads TGTGCCAGCAGTGTAGGAGGGAGTGAGTACTACAATGAGCAGTTCTTC. This sequence encodes CASSVGGSEYYNEQFF.

There are a few counts of this clone. This rearrangement joins TRBV30 to TRBJ1-2; 7 bases line up with TRBD1. After removal of 5 bases from V and 4 bases from J, the junction contained 4 bases not matched to a gene. The germline V gene encodes CDR1 GTSNPN and CDR2 SVGIG (reference sequence). The CDR3 consists of 12 residues. The CDR3 sequence is CAWGGTVYGYTF. The CDR3 nucleotides are TGTGCCTGGGGCGGGACAGTCTATGGCTACACCTTC.

This clone was seen more than once but under ten times. This rearrangement joins TRBV7-2 to TRBJ2-1; the match to TRBD1 covers 8 bases. The CDR3 contains 14 residues. V was clipped by 2 bases and J by 9 bases; unmatched bases: 6. Germline CDR1 reads SGHTA; CDR2 reads FQGNSA. DNA for the CDR3: TGTGCCAGCAGCTTATACCAGGGGGCTGTTGAGCAGTTCTTC. As protein: CASSLYQGAVEQFF.

Only a few counts were recorded for this clone. The V and J genes are TRBV5-5 and TRBJ1-2; 8 positions agree with TRBD1. V was pared by 2 bases and J by 4 bases, with 4 bases of the junction left unmatched. The CDR3 is 14 amino acids. Germline V CDR1 and CDR2: SGHKS, YYEKEE (reference sequence). The CDR3: CASSLGQGTYGYTF. The CDR3 nucleotides read TGTGCCAGCAGCTTAGGACAGGGAACCTATGGCTACACCTTC.

The J gene is TRBJ2-5, the V gene TRBV11-1; maybe TRBD2 (6 bases). Germline-derived CDR1 and CDR2 are SGHAT and FQDESV (reference sequence). This CDR3 region has 14 residues. V was clipped by 5 bases and J by 3 bases, with 13 bases between them. CDR3 region: CASSPRWGEETQYF. The CDR3 DNA is TGTGCCAGCAGCCCCCGGTGGGGGGAAGAGACCCAGTACTTC.

The rearrangement uses TRBV30 and TRBJ1-1, with no clear D. In germline, CDR1 is GTSNPN, CDR2 SVGIG (reference sequence). Trimming removed 0 bases from V and 8 bases from J, with 13 bases in between. The CDR3 consists of 13 residues. Written as DNA, the CDR3 is TGTGCCTGGAGTGTATGGGGAGCCAGCGAAGCTTTCTTT. Translating it yields CAWSVWGASEAFF.

The chain uses TRBV30 and TRBJ1-1; tentatively, D is TRBD1 (5 bases). CDR1 is GTSNPN, CDR2 SVGIG, per germline (reference sequence). The CDR3 runs to 12 residues. V lost 4 bases and J 6 bases, leaving 12 bases between the germline ends. CDR3 residues: CAWKRGKAEAFF. CDR3 nucleotide sequence: TGTGCCTGGAAACGGGGGAAGGCTGAAGCTTTCTTT.

Only a few counts were recorded for this clone. The chain recombines TRBV18 with TRBJ2-1, with unresolved D. The germline V gene encodes CDR1 KGHSH and CDR2 LQKENI. Trimming took 3 bases from V and 9 from J, leaving 12 bases between them. The CDR3 extends over 13 amino acids. DNA for the CDR3: TGTGCCAGCTCACCCACTCTAGATAGTGAGCAGTTCTTC. Translating gives CASSPTLDSEQFF.

This sequence joins TRBV7-9 and TRBJ2-1; a possible D gene is TRBD1 (5 bases). The CDR3 extends over 14 amino acids. Per germline, CDR1 SEHNR and CDR2 FQNEAQ (reference sequence). Trimming cost V 6 bases and J 4 bases, with 13 bases left between them. CDR3 residues: CASRDTVIYNEQFF. CDR3 nucleotides: TGTGCCAGCAGGGACACCGTCATTTACAATGAGCAGTTCTTC.

This clone was seen a few times. The chain joins TRBV6-5 to TRBJ2-1, with 7 bases aligning to TRBD1. This CDR3 is 13 amino acids long. In germline, CDR1 is MNHEY, CDR2 SVGAGI. The J segment lost 8 bases and the V segment lost 5 bases, leaving 6 bases of the junction unmatched. The CDR3 DNA reads TGTGCCAGCAGTAGACAGGGATGGGATGAGCAGTTCTTC. Amino acids: CASSRQGWDEQFF.

CDR3 sequence reads: CASSELRGPQHF. The DNA of the CDR3 is TGTGCCAGCAGTGAGTTGCGGGGGCCCCAGCATTTT. The chain combines TRBV2 with TRBJ1-5; D not certain. CDR1 is SNHLY and CDR2 is FYNNEI in the germline V gene. There are 12 residues in the CDR3. The V end was cut by 3 bases, the J end by 9 bases, with 9 bases between.

This clone was detected a few times. V and J are TRBV7-9 and TRBJ2-7; the match to TRBD2 covers 7 bases. CDR3 length: 15 amino acids. Germline V gene data show CDR1 as SEHNR and CDR2 as FQNEAQ (reference sequence). Trimming took 5 bases from V and 0 from J; bases not matched to a gene: 7. The CDR3 nucleotides read TGTGCCAGCAGCCTTAGCGGGCTTAGCTCCTACGAGCAGTACTTC. Its protein product is CASSLSGLSSYEQYF.

The V gene is TRBV12-5, the J gene TRBJ2-1; D might be TRBD1 (6 bases). The CDR3 is 19 residues long. Germline V gives CDR1 LGHNT, CDR2 FRNRAP. Trimming took off 8 bases at V and 2 bases at J, with 28 bases between the two ends. The CDR3 loop reads CASSSRDKDERRPYNEQFF. The CDR3 bases are TGTGCTAGTTCCAGCCGGGACAAAGATGAGCGGCGGCCCTACAATGAGCAGTTCTTC.

In its sample, this clone was seen a few times. This sequence joins TRBV10-3 and TRBJ2-1; 8 bases fit TRBD2. This CDR3 is 15 amino acids long. V lost 6 bases, J lost 7 bases, and 11 bases stayed unmatched. Germline values: CDR1 ENHRY, CDR2 SYGVKD. CDR3 loop: CAIRGTSFEGNEQFF. The CDR3 DNA reads as TGTGCCATCAGGGGGACTAGTTTCGAAGGGAATGAGCAGTTCTTC.

Only a few counts were recorded for this clone. The chain combines TRBV5-1 with TRBJ2-1; D ambiguous. The CDR3 is 14 amino acids. Trimming removed 0 bases at V and 4 bases at J, with 8 bases between. Germline V gene sequence: CDR1 SGHRS, CDR2 YFSETQ. The CDR3 DNA sequence: TGCGCCAGCAGCTTGGAGATGACTTACAATGAGCAGTTCTTC. Its protein is CASSLEMTYNEQFF.

The chain recombines TRBV4-3 with TRBJ2-3, with 8 positions matching TRBD2. CDR3 size: 14 residues. Per the germline V gene, CDR1 is LGHNA and CDR2 is YSLEER. Germline trimming cut 1 base from V and 3 bases from J; bases unmatched to any gene: 0. The CDR3 loop reads CASSQGLATDTQYF. The CDR3, as DNA: TGCGCCAGCAGCCAAGGACTAGCGACAGATACGCAGTATTTT.

The genes are TRBV28 and TRBJ2-2; D is perhaps TRBD1 (5 bases). V lost 8 bases to trimming and J lost 7 bases, with 20 bases between them. The CDR3 sequence is 15 residues long. Germline CDR1 MDHEN, CDR2 SYDVKM. In DNA form, the CDR3 reads TGTGCCAGCCTAACCTCCGGGCGAAGGGGCGGGGAGCTGTTTTTT. This sequence encodes CASLTSGRRGGELFF.

DNA of the CDR3: TGTGCCATCAGTGAGTCGACTAGCGGGAGCTATGAGCAGTTCTTC. The encoded protein is CAISESTSGSYEQFF. The chain links TRBV10-3 to TRBJ2-1, with 12 bases fitting TRBD2. Germline CDR1 ENHRY, CDR2 SYGVKD. The length of the CDR3 is 15 residues. Trimming cost V 0 bases and J 8 bases; bases outside gene matches: 2.

Only a few counts were recorded for this clone. This chain links TRBV2 with TRBJ2-2; weak D call: TRBD2 (5 bases). CDR1 and CDR2 (germline): SNHLY, FYNNEI. CDR3 length: 15 residues. With 6 bases removed from V and 6 bases from J, the gap between germline ends came to 17 bases. CDR3 amino acids: CASSPTDSSAGELFF. The CDR3 region has the DNA TGTGCCAGCAGCCCCACGGACTCAAGCGCCGGGGAGCTGTTTTTT.

The rearrangement links TRBV19 to TRBJ2-3, with 7 positions matching TRBD2. The junction had 13 bases not matched to a gene; V was cut back by 8 bases and J by 2 bases. There are 16 residues in the CDR3. Germline CDR1 reads LNHDA; CDR2 reads SQIVND (reference sequence). Here the CDR3 DNA reads TGTGCCAGTCAATCGCGGGCTAGCGGTATCACAGATACGCAGTATTTT. Amino acids: CASQSRASGITDTQYF.

This clone was seen a few times. The chain uses TRBV7-8 and TRBJ2-3, with 7 positions matching TRBD1. The CDR3 spans 16 residues. Per germline, CDR1 SGHVS and CDR2 FQNEAQ. Trimming at V came to 0 bases and at J to 4 bases, leaving 7 bases not matched to a gene. The DNA of the CDR3 is TGTGCCAGCAGCTTAGCCCGACAGGGTAGGGCAGATACGCAGTATTTT. Translation: CASSLARQGRADTQYF. Combining the CDR3 with reference TRBV7-8 and TRBJ2-3 gives the whole variable domain GAGVSQSPRYKVAKRGQDVALRCDPISGHVSLFWYQQALGQGPEFLTYFQNEAQLDKSGLPSDRFFAERPEGSVSTLKIQRTQQEDSAVYLCASSLARQGRADTQYFGPGTRLTVL.

This clone was observed a handful of times. The chain links TRBV7-6 to TRBJ2-4, with 7 positions matching TRBD1. Trimming took 5 bases from V and 6 from J; bases not matched to a gene: 7. Germline V CDR1 and CDR2: SGHVS, FNYEAQ. The CDR3 runs to 14 residues. The CDR3 sequence is CASSVDRAANIQYF. DNA of the CDR3: TGTGCCAGCAGCGTCGACAGGGCGGCAAACATTCAGTACTTC.

This chain connects TRBV7-9 to TRBJ2-1; 7 nucleotides line up with TRBD2. The CDR3 covers 14 residues. Losses at the gene ends were 5 bases for V and 5 bases for J; bases not matched to a gene: 6. Germline V gene data show CDR1 as SEHNR and CDR2 as FQNEAQ (reference sequence). The CDR3 nucleotides are TGTGCCAGCAGCCAGTGGGGGAGGGACAATGAGCAGTTCTTC. Protein product: CASSQWGRDNEQFF.

This clone was recorded a few times. V gene TRBV18 combines with J gene TRBJ2-3; 13 nucleotides match TRBD2. V was clipped by 6 bases and J by 3 bases; unmatched bases: 3. The germline CDR1 and CDR2 sequences are KGHSH and LQKENI. CDR3 length: 15 amino acids. CDR3 sequence: CASSRLAGGTDTQYF. As DNA, the CDR3 is TGTGCCAGCTCCCGACTAGCGGGAGGAACAGATACGCAGTATTTT.

This rearrangement joins TRBV27 to TRBJ2-3, with no clear D. V lost 7 bases, J lost 6 bases, and 17 bases lay in between. The CDR3 extends over 14 amino acids. Germline V gives CDR1 MNHEY, CDR2 SMNVEV (reference sequence). CDR3 protein: CASKPSSSMDTQYF. For the CDR3, the DNA is TGTGCCAGCAAACCCTCCTCCTCTATGGATACGCAGTATTTT.

This clone was seen a handful of times. This chain uses TRBV2 with TRBJ1-3, with D tentatively TRBD1 (6 bases). This CDR3 comprises 12 residues. Germline V gives CDR1 SNHLY, CDR2 FYNNEI. Trimming removed 6 bases at V and 4 bases at J, with 7 bases between. CDR3 protein: CASSRGGNTIYF. DNA for the CDR3: TGTGCCAGCAGCAGGGGAGGAAACACCATATATTTT.

V usage is TRBV6-5 and J usage is TRBJ2-7, with 8 positions matching TRBD1. Looked up from germline, CDR1 is MNHEY and CDR2 is SVGAGI. There are 13 residues in the CDR3. V dropped 5 bases and J dropped 7; count of bases not matched to a gene: 7. The CDR3 protein is CASSPTTGGEQYV. CDR3 nucleotide sequence: TGTGCCAGCAGTCCGACCACAGGGGGAGAGCAGTACGTC.

This clone turned up a few times. The CDR3 region is CASSGRLAGSGDTQYF. In DNA form, the CDR3 reads TGCGCCAGCAGCGGAAGACTAGCGGGAAGCGGCGATACGCAGTATTTT. The V and J genes are TRBV5-1 and TRBJ2-3; 11 nucleotides align to TRBD2. V was pared by 4 bases and J by 6 bases, with 10 bases of the junction left unmatched. Per the germline V gene, CDR1 is SGHRS and CDR2 is YFSETQ. The CDR3 runs to 16 residues.

This clone showed up just a few times. The chain uses TRBV2 and TRBJ2-2; D possibly corresponds to TRBD2 (5 bases). Germline V gene lookup returns CDR1 SNHLY and CDR2 FYNNEI. The CDR3 extends over 13 amino acids. The V end was cut by 8 bases, the J end by 7 bases, with 14 bases between. The CDR3: CASGREIGGELFF. In DNA form, the CDR3 reads TGTGCCAGCGGACGGGAAATCGGCGGGGAGCTGTTTTTT.

This clone was observed a few times. The V gene is TRBV29-1, the J gene TRBJ2-5; TRBD1 matches at 7 bases. The CDR3 totals 12 residues. CDR1 and CDR2 from the germline V gene are SQVTM and ANQGSEA. J lost 3 bases, V lost 7 bases, and 5 bases had no gene match. The CDR3 sequence is CSAGQVEETQYF. Written as DNA, the CDR3 is TGCAGCGCTGGACAGGTAGAAGAGACCCAGTACTTC.